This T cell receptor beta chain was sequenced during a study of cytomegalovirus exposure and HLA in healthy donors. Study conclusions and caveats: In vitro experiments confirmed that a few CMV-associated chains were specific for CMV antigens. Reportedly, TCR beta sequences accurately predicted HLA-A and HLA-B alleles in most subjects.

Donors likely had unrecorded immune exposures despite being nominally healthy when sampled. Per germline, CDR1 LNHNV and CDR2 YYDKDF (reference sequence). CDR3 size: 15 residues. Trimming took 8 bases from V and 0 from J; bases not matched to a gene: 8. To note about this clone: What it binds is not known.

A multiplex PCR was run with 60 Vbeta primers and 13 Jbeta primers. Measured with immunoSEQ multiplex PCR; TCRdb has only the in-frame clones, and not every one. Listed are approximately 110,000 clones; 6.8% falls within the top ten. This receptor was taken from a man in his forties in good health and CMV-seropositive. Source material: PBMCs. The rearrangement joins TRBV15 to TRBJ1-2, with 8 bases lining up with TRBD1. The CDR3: CATSGTGVTNYGYTF. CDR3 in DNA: TGTGCCACCTCCGGGACAGGAGTAACTAACTATGGCTACACCTTC.